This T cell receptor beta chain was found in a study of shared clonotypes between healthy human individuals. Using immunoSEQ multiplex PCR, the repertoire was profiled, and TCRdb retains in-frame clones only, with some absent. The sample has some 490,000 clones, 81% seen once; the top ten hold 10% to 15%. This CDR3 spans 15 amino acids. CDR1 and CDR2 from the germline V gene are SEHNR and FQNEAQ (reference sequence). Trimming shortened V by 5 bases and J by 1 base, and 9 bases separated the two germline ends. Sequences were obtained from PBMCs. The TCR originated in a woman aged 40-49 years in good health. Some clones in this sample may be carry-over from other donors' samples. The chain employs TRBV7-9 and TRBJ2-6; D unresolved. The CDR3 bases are TGTGCCAGCAGCCACGGCCGTTCTGGGGCCAACGTCCTGACTTTC. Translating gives CASSHGRSGANVLTF.